The 19 T cell receptor beta chains reported below all come from one sample, sequenced in a study of control samples from healthy donors and cancer patients. The data were produced by immunoSEQ multiplex PCR, yet TCRdb's version contains in-frame clones alone and is incomplete. The sample has about 170,000 clones; 91% are singletons. The sequencing input was blood. The receptor source for this set is a woman aged 25 to 39 in good health.

To note about this clone: The same CDR3 can be traced to other DNA sequences in this sample. The chain recombines TRBV19 with TRBJ1-5; a possible D gene is TRBD1 (5 bases). Germline CDR1 and CDR2: LNHDA and SQIVND (reference sequence). Trimming cost V 4 bases and J 3 bases, with 10 bases left between them. This CDR3 has 14 amino acids. In nucleotides, the CDR3 is TGTGCCAGTAGTACCGACAGAAACAATCAGCCCCAGCATTTT. This sequence encodes CASSTDRNNQPQHF.

A few counts support this clone. The chain joins TRBV6-2 or TRBV6-3 to TRBJ1-2; no clear D gene. CDR3 length: 13 amino acids. Trimming left V 1 base short and J 4 bases short, with 7 bases between. Germline CDR1 reads MNHEY; CDR2 reads SVGEGT. The CDR3 protein is CASSYYTAYGYTF. The CDR3, as DNA: TGTGCCAGCAGTTACTACACCGCCTATGGCTACACCTTC.

This chain joins TRBV29-1 and TRBJ1-2; maybe TRBD1 (5 bases). The germline V gene has CDR1 SQVTM and CDR2 ANQGSEA. The CDR3 extends over 12 amino acids. Trimming pared 3 bases from V and 5 bases from J, leaving 10 bases between. The chain's CDR3 is CSVDEGLYGYTF. Written as DNA, the CDR3 is TGCAGCGTTGATGAGGGACTTTATGGCTACACCTTC.

J is TRBJ1-1 and V is TRBV10-3; D is perhaps TRBD1 (5 bases). The CDR3 length is 13 residues. The V gene lost 5 bases and the J gene lost 11 bases, with 18 bases spanning the gap. Per germline, CDR1 ENHRY and CDR2 SYGVKD. The CDR3 protein is CAISSRDGENAFF. Written as DNA, the CDR3 is TGTGCCATCAGTAGCCGGGACGGGGAGAACGCTTTCTTT.

This clone was detected once. Distinct nucleotide sequences in the sample also encode this CDR3. The chain is built from TRBV6-4 and TRBJ2-3, with 9 bases identical to TRBD1. Germline-derived CDR1 and CDR2 are MRHNA and SNTAGT. Losses at the gene ends were 0 bases for V and 4 bases for J; bases not matched to a gene: 2. The CDR3 extends over 15 amino acids. The CDR3 bases are TGTGCCAGCAGTGACTCGACAGGGGGGCCAGATACGCAGTATTTT. It encodes CASSDSTGGPDTQYF.

The CDR3 region is CSVGTGLYEQYF. CDR3 bases: TGCAGCGTCGGGACAGGGTTATACGAGCAGTACTTC. The gene calls are TRBV29-1 and TRBJ2-7; 9 bases are a match to TRBD1. The CDR3 is 12 residues long. J lost 4 bases, V lost 6 bases, and 4 bases had no gene match. CDR1 is SQVTM and CDR2 is ANQGSEA in the germline V gene.

The gene calls are TRBV4-2 and TRBJ2-1; TRBD2 matches at 9 bases. The CDR3 has 15 residues. V lost 2 bases and J lost 4; bases outside the gene matches: 3. Germline V gene lookup returns CDR1 LGHNA and CDR2 YNFKEQ. The CDR3 DNA reads as TGTGCCAGCAGCCAATTACTAGCGGGTTACAATGAGCAGTTCTTC. Protein sequence: CASSQLLAGYNEQFF.

This chain connects TRBV4-3 to TRBJ2-7; TRBD1 matches 8 bases. Germline V gene sequence: CDR1 LGHNA, CDR2 YSLEER. Trimming took 1 base from V and 0 from J; bases not matched to a gene: 2. The CDR3 is 15 residues long. The CDR3 sequence: CASSQGTGHSYEQYF. CDR3 nucleotides: TGCGCCAGCAGCCAAGGGACAGGGCACTCCTACGAGCAGTACTTC.

Comment on this clone: The same CDR3 also results from other DNA sequences found in this sample. The rearrangement joins TRBV12-3 or TRBV12-4 to TRBJ1-3, with D uncertain. Trimming took off 3 bases at V and 0 bases at J, with 3 bases between the two ends. This CDR3 region has 13 residues. CDR3 coding DNA: TGTGCCAGCAGTTTCAGCTCTGGAAACACCATATATTTT. Protein: CASSFSSGNTIYF.

This clone was counted a few times. V usage is TRBV10-1 and J usage is TRBJ1-5, with 10 bases lining up with TRBD1. Unmatched junction bases numbered 7, after V lost 0 bases and J lost 2 bases. CDR1 and CDR2 from the germline V gene are WNHNN and SYGVQD (reference sequence). CDR3 size: 18 residues. In DNA, the CDR3 is TGCGCCAGCAGTGAGTCCCGGGACAGGGGATGCGGCAATCAGCCCCAGCATTTT. It is translated as CASSESRDRGCGNQPQHF.

The chain is built from TRBV28 and TRBJ2-7; D remains unclear. The V end was cut by 4 bases, the J end by 1 base, with 11 bases between. CDR3 length: 14 amino acids. Germline V gives CDR1 MDHEN, CDR2 SYDVKM. DNA of the CDR3: TGTGCCAGCAGTTCCCAACCCGGATCCTACGAGCAGTACTTC. Translating gives CASSSQPGSYEQYF.

Regarding this clone: Other DNA sequences from this sample encode an identical CDR3 as well. The gene calls are TRBV28 and TRBJ2-1; weak D call: TRBD1 (6 bases). Germline values: CDR1 MDHEN, CDR2 SYDVKM. CDR3 length: 15 amino acids. V gave up 6 bases and J gave up 1 base, with 13 bases separating them. The CDR3 DNA follows: TGTGCCAGCAGCAGACCGGACAGTTCCTACAATGAGCAGTTCTTC. This codes for CASSRPDSSYNEQFF.

This clone has just a few counts. CDR3 amino acids: CASSQDGWGSTDTQYF. The CDR3 coding sequence is TGTGCCAGCAGCCAAGATGGGTGGGGTAGCACAGATACGCAGTATTTT. The J gene is TRBJ2-3, the V gene TRBV3-1 (or the pseudogene TRBV3-2); no clear D gene. Trimming shortened V by 0 bases and J by 0 bases, and 10 bases separated the two germline ends. Germline lookup yields CDR1 LGHDT and CDR2 YNNKEL (reference sequence). This CDR3 is built from 16 residues.

The rearrangement uses TRBV5-1 and TRBJ1-1; the D is unclear. The germline CDR1 and CDR2 sequences are SGHRS and YFSETQ. Trimming took off 6 bases at V and 4 bases at J, with 10 bases between the two ends. The CDR3 length is 12 residues. DNA for the CDR3: TGCGCCAGCACCAACAGCCGCACTGAAGCTTTCTTT. This translates into CASTNSRTEAFF.

This clone came up once. The chain uses TRBV4-3 and TRBJ1-5; D call uncertain. Germline V CDR1 and CDR2: LGHNA, YSLEER. The CDR3 is 15 residues long. The V and J ends lost 1 base and 0 bases respectively, with 7 bases between them. Written as DNA, the CDR3 is TGCGCCAGCAGCCAAGGTGTGGATAGCAATCAGCCCCAGCATTTT. Translating it yields CASSQGVDSNQPQHF.

V is TRBV10-1 and J is TRBJ1-2; TRBD1 might be the D (5 bases). The V gene lost 0 bases and the J gene lost 0 bases, with 11 bases spanning the gap. This CDR3 spans 16 amino acids. The germline CDR1 and CDR2 sequences are WNHNN and SYGVQD (reference sequence). This CDR3 is CASSESRQTPNYGYTF. Here the CDR3 DNA reads TGCGCCAGCAGTGAGTCCCGACAGACCCCTAACTATGGCTACACCTTC.

V gene TRBV30 combines with J gene TRBJ1-4; a weak D match, TRBD1 (6 bases). The CDR3 consists of 16 residues. V dropped 3 bases and J dropped 5 bases, with 19 bases sitting between them. In germline, CDR1 is GTSNPN, CDR2 SVGIG (reference sequence). CDR3 DNA sequence: TGTGCCTGGAGAAGGGCCCCCAGGGGCCCGAATGAAAAACTGTTTTTT. It translates to CAWRRAPRGPNEKLFF.

The V and J genes are TRBV25-1 and TRBJ2-2; D is ambiguous. The CDR3 is 16 amino acids. The V gene lost 3 bases and the J gene lost 0 bases, with 11 bases spanning the gap. CDR1 is MGHDK, CDR2 SYGVNS, per germline. The CDR3 protein is CASSEVAVANTGELFF. CDR3 bases: TGTGCCAGCAGTGAGGTCGCTGTAGCGAACACCGGGGAGCTGTTTTTT.

The rearrangement links TRBV5-4 to TRBJ1-6; TRBD1 matches 7 bases. The CDR3 loop spans 15 amino acids. The J segment lost 0 bases and the V segment lost 3 bases, leaving 0 bases of the junction unmatched. Germline V CDR1 and CDR2: SGHNT, YYREEE (reference sequence). CDR3 nucleotides: TGTGCCAGCAGCTCAGGGGGCTCCTATAATTCACCCCTCCACTTT. This gives the protein CASSSGGSYNSPLHF.